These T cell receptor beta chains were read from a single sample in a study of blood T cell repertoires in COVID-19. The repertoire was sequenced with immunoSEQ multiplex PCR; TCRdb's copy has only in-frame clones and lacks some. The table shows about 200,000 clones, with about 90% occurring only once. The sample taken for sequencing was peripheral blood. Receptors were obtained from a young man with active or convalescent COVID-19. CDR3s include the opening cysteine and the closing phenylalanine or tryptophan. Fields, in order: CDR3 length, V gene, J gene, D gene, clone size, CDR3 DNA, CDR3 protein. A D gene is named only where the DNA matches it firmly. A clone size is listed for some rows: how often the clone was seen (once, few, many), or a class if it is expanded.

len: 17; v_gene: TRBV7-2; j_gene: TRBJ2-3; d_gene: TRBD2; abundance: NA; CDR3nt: TGTGCCAGCAGCTGGGGGACTAGCGGGAGGGGAGGCCCCACGCAGTATTTT; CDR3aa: CASSWGTSGRGGPTQYF
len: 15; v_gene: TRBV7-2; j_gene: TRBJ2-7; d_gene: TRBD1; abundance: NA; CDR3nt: TGTGCCAGCAGCTTACGCAGAAGGGGGCTGGGCGAGCAGTACTTC; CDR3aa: CASSLRRRGLGEQYF
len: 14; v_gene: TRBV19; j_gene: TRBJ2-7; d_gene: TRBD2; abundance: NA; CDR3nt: TGTGCCAGTAGTCAATATCGCGGGAGACGCGAGCAGTACTTC; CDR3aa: CASSQYRGRREQYF
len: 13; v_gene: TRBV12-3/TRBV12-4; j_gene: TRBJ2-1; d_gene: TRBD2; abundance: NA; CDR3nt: TGTGCCAGCAGTTTAGTTTTAGCGGGTAATCAGTTCTTC; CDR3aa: CASSLVLAGNQFF
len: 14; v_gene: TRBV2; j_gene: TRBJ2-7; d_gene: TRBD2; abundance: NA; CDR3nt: TGTGCCAGCAGTCTAGCGGGACCATCTCCGCAGCAGTACTTC; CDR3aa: CASSLAGPSPQQYF
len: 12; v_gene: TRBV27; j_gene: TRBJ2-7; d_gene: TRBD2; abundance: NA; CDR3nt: TGTGCCTGCGGGAGGCCCCAACACGAGCAGTACTTC; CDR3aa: CACGRPQHEQYF
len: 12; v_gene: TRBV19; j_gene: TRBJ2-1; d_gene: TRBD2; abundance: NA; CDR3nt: TGTGCCAGTAGCCCCGCAGCGGGAGTTCAGTTCTTC; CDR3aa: CASSPAAGVQFF
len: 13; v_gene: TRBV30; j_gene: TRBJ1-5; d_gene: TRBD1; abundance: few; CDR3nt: TGTGCCTGGGCAGGGGGGCCGGATCAGCCCCAGCATTTT; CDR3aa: CAWAGGPDQPQHF
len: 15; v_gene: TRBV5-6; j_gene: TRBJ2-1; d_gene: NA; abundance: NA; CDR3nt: TGTGCCAGCAGCTTTGGACAATTAGGCTACAATGAGCAGTTCTTC; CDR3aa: CASSFGQLGYNEQFF
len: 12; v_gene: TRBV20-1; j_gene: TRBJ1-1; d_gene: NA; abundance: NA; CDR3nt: TGCAGTGCTTGTGACATGAACACTGAAGCTTTCTTT; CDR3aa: CSACDMNTEAFF
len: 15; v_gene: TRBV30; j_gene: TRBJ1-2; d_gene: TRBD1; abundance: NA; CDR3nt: TGTGCCTGCCCCGCCCGTTGGACAGGGAACTATGGCTACACCTTC; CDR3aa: CACPARWTGNYGYTF
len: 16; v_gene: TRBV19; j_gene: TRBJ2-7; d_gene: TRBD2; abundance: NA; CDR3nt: TGTGCCAGTCGAGAATCTAGCGGGGCGCGATCATACGAGCAGTACTTC; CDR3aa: CASRESSGARSYEQYF
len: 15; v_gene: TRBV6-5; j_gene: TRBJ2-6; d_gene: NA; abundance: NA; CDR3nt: TGTGCCAGCAGTTACTCCCGTTCTGGGGCCAACGTCCTGACTTTC; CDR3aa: CASSYSRSGANVLTF
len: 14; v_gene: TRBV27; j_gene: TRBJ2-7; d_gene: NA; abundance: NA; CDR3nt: TGTGCCAGCAGTTTACAGGCTGCTTCCTACGAGCAGTACTTC; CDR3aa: CASSLQAASYEQYF
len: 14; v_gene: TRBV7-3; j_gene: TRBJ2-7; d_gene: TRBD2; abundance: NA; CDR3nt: TGTGCCAGCAGCTCGACTGGGACTACAGACGAGCAGTACTTC; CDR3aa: CASSSTGTTDEQYF
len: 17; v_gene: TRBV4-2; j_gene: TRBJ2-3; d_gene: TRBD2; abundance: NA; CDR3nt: TGTGCCAGCAGCCAACGGTTCCGGCGGGAGCCACCAGATACGCAGTATTTT; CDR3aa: CASSQRFRREPPDTQYF
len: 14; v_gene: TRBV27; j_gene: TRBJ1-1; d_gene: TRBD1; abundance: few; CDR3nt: TGTGCCAGCAGTAAACAGGGGATTGACACTGAAGCTTTCTTT; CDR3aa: CASSKQGIDTEAFF
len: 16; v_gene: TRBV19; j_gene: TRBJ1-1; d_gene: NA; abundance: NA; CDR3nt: TGTGCCAGTAGTATAAGCCCAGGCCGGCAGGACACTGAAGCTTTCTTT; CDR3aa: CASSISPGRQDTEAFF
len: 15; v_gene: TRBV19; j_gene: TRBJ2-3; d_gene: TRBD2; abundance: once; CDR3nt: TGTGCCAGTAGTGCCTCGGGACTAGCGGCAGATACGCAGTATTTT; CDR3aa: CASSASGLAADTQYF
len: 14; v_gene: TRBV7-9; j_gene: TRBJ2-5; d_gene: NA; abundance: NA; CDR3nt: TGTGCCAGCACCCCCCAAACTATCCAAGAGACCCAGTACTTC; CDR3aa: CASTPQTIQETQYF
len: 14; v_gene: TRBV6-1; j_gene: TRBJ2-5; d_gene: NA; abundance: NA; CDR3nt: TGTGCCAGCAGTGACACGGGGGGCTGGGAGACCCAGTACTTC; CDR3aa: CASSDTGGWETQYF
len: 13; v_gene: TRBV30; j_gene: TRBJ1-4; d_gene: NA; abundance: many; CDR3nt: TGTGCCTGGAGGGACCCCGGGGTAGGGAAACTGTTTTTT; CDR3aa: CAWRDPGVGKLFF
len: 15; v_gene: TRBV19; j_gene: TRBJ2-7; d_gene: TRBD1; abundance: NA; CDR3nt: TGTGCCAGTAGGACAGGGGCAGAAGCCTCCTACGAGCAGTACTTC; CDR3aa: CASRTGAEASYEQYF
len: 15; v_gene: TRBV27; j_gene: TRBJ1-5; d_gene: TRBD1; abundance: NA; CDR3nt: TGTGCCAGCAGTTCGGGACAGGGGCAGAATCAGCCCCAGCATTTT; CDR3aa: CASSSGQGQNQPQHF
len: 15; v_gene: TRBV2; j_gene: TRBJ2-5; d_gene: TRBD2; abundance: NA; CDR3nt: TGTGCCAGCAGTGACCTGCGGGGGGGCGGGGAGACCCAGTACTTC; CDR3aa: CASSDLRGGGETQYF
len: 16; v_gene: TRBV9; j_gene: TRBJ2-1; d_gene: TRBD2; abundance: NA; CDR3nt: TGTGCCAGCAGCTCACGGACTAGCGGGGAGTACAATGAGCAGTTCTTC; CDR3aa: CASSSRTSGEYNEQFF
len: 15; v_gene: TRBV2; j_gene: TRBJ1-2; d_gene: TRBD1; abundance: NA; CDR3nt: TGTGCCAGCAGTGAAGGGCTTAGGACGGGACAGGACTACACCTTC; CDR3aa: CASSEGLRTGQDYTF
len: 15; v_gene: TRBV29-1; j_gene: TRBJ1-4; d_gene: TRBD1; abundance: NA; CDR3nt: TGCAGCGCCTCAACGGGGACAGTTAAAAATGAAAAACTGTTTTTT; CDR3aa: CSASTGTVKNEKLFF
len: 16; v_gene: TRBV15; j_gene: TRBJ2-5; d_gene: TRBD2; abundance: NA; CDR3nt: TGTGCCACCGGGACTAGCGGGAAATGGGGCCAAGAGACCCAGTACTTC; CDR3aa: CATGTSGKWGQETQYF